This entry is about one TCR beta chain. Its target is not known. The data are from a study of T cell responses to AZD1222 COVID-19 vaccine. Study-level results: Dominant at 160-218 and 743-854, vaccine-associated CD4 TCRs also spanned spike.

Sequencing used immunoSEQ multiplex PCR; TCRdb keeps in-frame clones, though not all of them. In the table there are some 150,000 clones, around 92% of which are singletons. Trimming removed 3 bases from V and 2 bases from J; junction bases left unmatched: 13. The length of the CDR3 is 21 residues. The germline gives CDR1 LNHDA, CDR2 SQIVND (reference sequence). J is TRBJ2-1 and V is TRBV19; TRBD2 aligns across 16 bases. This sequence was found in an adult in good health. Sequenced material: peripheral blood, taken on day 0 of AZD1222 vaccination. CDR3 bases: TGTGCCAGTAGTATCGGGGCCCCCGGGACTAGCGGGAGGGCCACCTACAATGAGCAGTTCTTC. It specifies CASSIGAPGTSGRATYNEQFF.